This TCR beta chain came from a study of T cell responses to AZD1222 COVID-19 vaccine. General study results and limits: Just a handful of AZD1222 recipients tested seropositive at baseline. Following two doses of AZD1222, Spike-specific TCR breadth and depth rose. Nearly half of spike-specific TCRs reportedly target variant regions that are unmutated in the B.1.351 and B.1.1.7 variants.

Comment on this clone: Its antigen is as yet unknown.

Libraries were prepared by immunoSEQ multiplex PCR; TCRdb keeps only in-frame clonotypes and omits some of them. The repertoire holds about 62,000 clones, with approximately 80% as singletons. The germline V gene has CDR1 SGHDN and CDR2 FVKESK. With 1 base removed from V and 10 bases from J, the gap between germline ends came to 8 bases. The length of the CDR3 is 12 residues. Here the sequenced sample was peripheral blood, taken on day 0 of AZD1222 vaccination. V gene TRBV14 combines with J gene TRBJ2-1; D is perhaps TRBD1 (5 bases). This sequence originates from an adult in good health. The CDR3 DNA sequence: TGTGCCAGCAGCCAAGTTAGGACAGAGCAGTTCTTC. Translating gives CASSQVRTEQFF.